This T cell receptor (beta chain) was documented in a study of human T cells and chemical hapten exposure. Whole-study results and caveats: Sensitizing with DPC caused no change in TCRs above 1 in 1000 frequency. PT1 expanded TCR counts correlated positively with patch test score. Having alopecia, donors may respond immunologically unlike healthy people.

Time point noted: patch test 3, about 24 weeks after DPC sensitization. Treatment reported: therapeutic diphenylcyclopropenone sensitization with weekly scalp DPC. For the library, individual cDNA molecules each received unique molecular identifiers. In TCRdb, the RACE reads were re-called with MiXCR into one record per CDR3 protein. The repertoire has 130,000 or so distinct CDR3 sequences, roughly 12% of them found once; the top ten carry around 2.2%. Germline V gives CDR1 LGHDT, CDR2 YNNKEL (reference sequence). J was trimmed by 4 bases and V by 4 bases; bases with no gene match: 8. There are 15 residues in the CDR3. On this clonotype itself: Its antigen remains unknown.

This sample comprised whole blood, obtained in connection with sensitization to the hapten diphenylcyclopropenone (DPC). The rearrangement uses TRBV3-1 and TRBJ2-7, with 9 bases identical to TRBD1. The clonotype comes from a woman between 45 and 60 years old with alopecia areata. Some clones in this sample may be carry-over from other donors' samples. The CDR3 DNA reads as TGTGCCAGCAGCCCCGTCGGACAGGGGTGGTACGAGCAGTACTTC. This codes for CASSPVGQGWYEQYF.